The clone carrying this T cell receptor beta chain has at least ten counts. Its antigen remains unknown. The data are from a study of T cells in Graves' hyperthyroidism and ophthalmopathy. Overall study findings and caveats: Most expanded thyroid clonotypes above 0.001 also appeared in blood.

TCR beta CDR3 regions were amplified from RNA. A set of HTBI primers served as the primers for a first-round RT-PCR of the TCR CDR3. TCRdb re-derived calls from the multiplex PCR reads in MiXCR, one entry per CDR3 protein. The data show a few hundred thousand distinct CDR3 sequences, more than 14% seen once. The V and J ends lost 2 bases and 4 bases respectively, with 9 bases between them. CDR3 length: 14 residues. Looked up from germline, CDR1 is MNHEY and CDR2 is SVGAGI. The V gene is TRBV6-5, the J gene TRBJ1-3; D remains ambiguous. This sequence originates from a woman in her thirties with Graves' ophthalmopathy. Sequencing was performed on blood. Here the CDR3 DNA reads TGTGCCAGCAGTTACGGAGGGAACGGAAACACCATATATTTT. Its protein product is CASSYGGNGNTIYF.